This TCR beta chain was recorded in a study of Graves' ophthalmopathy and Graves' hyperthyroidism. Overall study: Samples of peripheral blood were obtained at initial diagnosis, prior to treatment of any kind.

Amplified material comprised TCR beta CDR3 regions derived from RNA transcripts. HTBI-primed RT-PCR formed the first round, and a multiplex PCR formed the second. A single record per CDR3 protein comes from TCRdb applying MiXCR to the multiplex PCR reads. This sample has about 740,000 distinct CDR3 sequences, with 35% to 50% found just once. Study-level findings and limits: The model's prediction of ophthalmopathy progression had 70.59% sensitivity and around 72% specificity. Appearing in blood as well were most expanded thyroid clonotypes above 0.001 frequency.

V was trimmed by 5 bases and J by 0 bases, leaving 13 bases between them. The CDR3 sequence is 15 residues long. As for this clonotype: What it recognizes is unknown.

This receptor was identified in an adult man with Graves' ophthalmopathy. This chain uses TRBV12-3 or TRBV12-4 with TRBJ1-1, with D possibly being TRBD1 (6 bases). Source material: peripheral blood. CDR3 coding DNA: TGTGCCAGCAGTCTACAGGGCACGATGAACACTGAAGCTTTCTTT. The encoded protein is CASSLQGTMNTEAFF.